One sample yielded the 2 T cell receptor beta chains listed below, sequenced in a study of blood T cell repertoires in COVID-19. Sequencing was performed with immunoSEQ multiplex PCR; in TCRdb, only in-frame clones are kept and a portion is missing. The sample has about 210,000 clones, 89% seen once. The sequencing input was peripheral blood. Every receptor here comes from a woman aged 40 to 55 with acute or convalescent COVID-19.

The V call is TRBV6-6, the J call TRBJ2-2, with D maybe TRBD2 (7 bases). V lost 5 bases and J 4 bases, leaving 26 bases between the germline ends. Germline V lookup: CDR1 MNHNY, CDR2 SVGAGI (reference sequence). The CDR3 runs to 19 residues. The CDR3 DNA reads TGTGCCAGCAGTCGCCCCCCTACCGGCCCGGGGGGCGTCACCGGGGAGCTGTTTTTT. Protein sequence: CASSRPPTGPGGVTGELFF.

The CDR3 DNA is TGTGCCAGCAGCCAAGATCCCGGGACAGACACTGAAGCTTTCTTT. It yields the protein CASSQDPGTDTEAFF. V and J are TRBV14 and TRBJ1-1, with 7 bases that match TRBD1. Losses at the gene ends were 0 bases for V and 3 bases for J; bases not matched to a gene: 4. CDR3 length: 15 residues. The germline V gene encodes CDR1 SGHDN and CDR2 FVKESK.